This T cell receptor (beta chain) was observed in a study of CD8+ T cells in alopecia areata. Points on this clone: The antigen is undetermined.

Extracted RNA was reverse transcribed into cDNA, the sequencing template. Generated by immunoSEQ multiplex PCR, the TCRdb table keeps only in-frame clones and is missing some. This table holds 200,000 to 250,000 clones, under 40% found once. Losses at the gene ends were 6 bases for V and 3 bases for J; bases not matched to a gene: 8. This CDR3 spans 15 amino acids. CDR1 and CDR2 from the germline V gene are SNHLY and FYNNEI. This sample's treatment: oral pan-JAK inhibitor, 5-10 mg twice daily. Study-wide findings and caveats: Tofacitinib significantly reduced both scalp clonality and expanded CD8+ clones among the top 100. Persistence of many expanded lesional clones was seen in scalp and blood during tofacitinib.

This receptor was obtained from a human donor with alopecia areata. The source was CD4+ T cells sorted from blood, collected at approximately week 30, from a patient treated with tofacitinib. The V call is TRBV2, the J call TRBJ2-5; 9 bases are shared with TRBD2. The CDR3 is CASSAGGLAKETQYF. In DNA form, the CDR3 reads TGTGCCAGCAGCGCTGGGGGACTAGCTAAAGAGACCCAGTACTTC.